The 3 T cell receptor beta chains below come from one sample, sequenced in a study of patients and donors after allogeneic stem cell transplantation (TCRdb year 2020). The library was produced with RT-PCR. Sequencer: NextSeq 550. TCRdb redid the processing of the public reads, applying fastp at Q25 and MiXCR, and retained in-frame beta chains. Here each entry gathers all rows of one CDR3 protein and keeps the most common genes and DNA. The sample contains about 410,000 distinct CDR3 sequences, approximately 16% of them found a single time. The leading ten clones occupy just over 7% of the sample. Sequenced input: blood, either unsorted or a sorted T cell fraction (not recorded which). Every receptor here comes from a human donor who was either an allogeneic HSCT recipient or a stem cell or donor lymphocyte infusion donor (not recorded which). It is not recorded whose cells these are; they may come from a transplant donor.

This clonotype was observed a handful of times. The V gene is TRBV19, the J gene TRBJ1-1; D is ambiguous. CDR1 is LNHDA, CDR2 SQIVND, per germline (reference sequence). The V end was cut by 3 bases, the J end by 7 bases, with 9 bases between. This CDR3 region has 12 residues. DNA for the CDR3: TGTGCCAGTAGTATCGGGGAAATTGAAGCTTTCTTT. Translating gives CASSIGEIEAFF. The full variable domain, in which reference TRBV19 and TRBJ1-1 provide the parts outside the CDR3, is DGGITQSPKYLFRKEGQNVTLSCEQNLNHDAMYWYRQDPGQGLRLIYYSQIVNDFQKGDIAEGYSVSREKKESFPLTVTSAQKNPTAFYLCASSIGEIEAFFGQGTRLTVV.

This clonotype showed up just a few times. The V gene is TRBV12-3 or TRBV12-4, the J gene TRBJ1-2; D is undetermined. CDR3 length equals 14 residues. Deletions cut 1 base from V and 4 bases from J, with 10 bases between. The CDR3 spells CASSLDPRSYGYTF. As DNA, the CDR3 is TGTGCCAGCAGTTTAGACCCAAGGAGCTATGGCTACACCTTC.

This clonotype was seen a few times. The gene calls are TRBV3-1 and TRBJ1-1; D may be TRBD1 (5 bases). The length of the CDR3 is 14 residues. V dropped 4 bases and J dropped 1 base, with 10 bases sitting between them. Germline lookup yields CDR1 LGHDT and CDR2 YNNKEL (reference sequence). The CDR3 spells CASSRQIKNTEAFF. CDR3 bases: TGTGCCAGCAGCCGACAGATAAAGAACACTGAAGCTTTCTTT.